These 10 T cell receptor beta chains were all obtained from the same sample, sequenced in a study of Tregs in tolerant kidney transplant recipients. Here immunoSEQ multiplex PCR was the method, and the copy in TCRdb shows in-frame clones only, minus some. Among some 64,000 clones listed, nearly 98% were seen once. The source was Tregs from blood, collected before the transplant. The receptors were gathered from a human donor who received a combined kidney and bone marrow transplant.

The chain employs TRBV19 and TRBJ2-2, with D possibly TRBD1 on 6 matching bases. This CDR3 has 14 residues. V was clipped by 6 bases and J by 2 bases, with 10 bases between them. Germline CDR1 and CDR2: LNHDA and SQIVND (reference sequence). CDR3 amino acids: CASRVTGNTGELFF. The CDR3 DNA sequence: TGTGCCAGTAGAGTGACAGGTAACACCGGGGAGCTGTTTTTT.

The chain uses TRBV5-4 and TRBJ2-1; TRBD2 matches at 7 bases. With V trimmed by 0 bases and J by 7 bases, 4 bases remained unmatched. The V gene's germline CDR1 is SGHNT and CDR2 YYREEE (reference sequence). This CDR3 comprises 14 residues. The DNA of the CDR3 is TGTGCCAGCAGCTTGGGCGGGAGTAAGAATGAGCAGTTCTTC. It specifies CASSLGGSKNEQFF.

The chain links TRBV27 to TRBJ2-4, with no clear D. The CDR3 length is 13 residues. Looked up from germline, CDR1 is MNHEY and CDR2 is SMNVEV (reference sequence). Trimming stripped 4 bases from V and 1 base from J, with 5 bases between. The CDR3 region has the DNA TGTGCCAGCAGTTCGTTGGCCAAAAACATTCAGTACTTC. This sequence encodes CASSSLAKNIQYF.

V usage is TRBV19 and J usage is TRBJ1-1; TRBD1 agrees at 9 bases. CDR1 is LNHDA, CDR2 SQIVND, per germline (reference sequence). With 7 bases clipped from V and 4 bases from J, the junction kept 13 bases outside the gene matches. The length of the CDR3 is 16 residues. DNA of the CDR3: TGTGCCAGTACCCCCGGGCGGGACAGGGTCACCACTGAAGCTTTCTTT. Amino acids: CASTPGRDRVTTEAFF.

The rearrangement uses TRBV10-2 and TRBJ2-7; D unresolved. This CDR3 has 14 residues. V lost 4 bases and J lost 3, with 13 bases in between. Germline CDR1 reads WSHSY; CDR2 reads SAAADI. CDR3 sequence reads: CASSVSLVYYEQYF. The CDR3 DNA is TGCGCCAGCAGTGTTTCCTTAGTCTACTACGAGCAGTACTTC.

The chain uses TRBV4-2 and TRBJ1-2; D is perhaps TRBD1 (6 bases). Per germline, CDR1 LGHNA and CDR2 YNFKEQ. The CDR3 is made up of 17 amino acids. The V end was cut by 0 bases, the J end by 2 bases, with 16 bases between. DNA of the CDR3: TGTGCCAGCAGCCAAGATAAGGTTCGGGGGGCCAACTATGGCTACACCTTC. This encodes CASSQDKVRGANYGYTF.

This chain connects TRBV7-8 to TRBJ1-2; no firm D call. V was trimmed by 1 base and J by 4 bases, leaving 10 bases between them. The CDR3 is made up of 14 amino acids. Germline V gives CDR1 SGHVS, CDR2 FQNEAQ. The CDR3 bases are TGTGCCAGCAGCTTAGGCCCAGTCATCTATGGCTACACCTTC. Residues: CASSLGPVIYGYTF.

CDR3 DNA sequence: TGTGCCAGCAGCCGGAGGAGTGGAGGCTACACCTTC. It codes for CASSRRSGGYTF. This sequence joins TRBV7-2 and TRBJ1-2; D is ambiguous. Germline lookup yields CDR1 SGHTA and CDR2 FQGNSA. The CDR3 consists of 12 residues. Trimming shortened V by 5 bases and J by 8 bases, and 12 bases separated the two germline ends. The entire variable domain, with the rest obtained from reference TRBV7-2 and TRBJ1-2, is as follows: GAGVSQSPSNKVTEKGKDVELRCDPISGHTALYWYRQSLGQGLEFLIYFQGNSAPDKSGLPSDRFSAERTGGSVSTLTIQRTQQEDSAVYLCASSRRSGGYTFGSGTRLTVV.

The chain employs TRBV4-3 and TRBJ2-6; tentatively, D is TRBD1 (5 bases). Germline values: CDR1 LGHNA, CDR2 YSLEER. The CDR3 consists of 16 residues. V was cut by 1 base and J by 0 bases, with 7 bases left in between. The CDR3: CASSQAQGSGANVLTF. The CDR3 coding sequence is TGCGCCAGCAGCCAAGCCCAGGGCTCTGGGGCCAACGTCCTGACTTTC.

This clone was seen a single time. This CDR3 reads CASSQDHAGGTDTQYF. CDR3 nucleotide sequence: TGCGCCAGCAGCCAAGATCACGCGGGAGGGACGGATACGCAGTATTTT. The chain is built from TRBV4-3 and TRBJ2-3; 9 bases agree with TRBD2. The germline CDR1 and CDR2 sequences are LGHNA and YSLEER. J gave up 6 bases and V 0 bases, and 7 bases lay outside the gene matches. The length of the CDR3 is 16 residues.